Sequencing of this T cell receptor beta chain was carried out in a study of tumor and adjacent non-tumor tissue in lung cancer. Study-wide background: The cohort had about twelve adenocarcinoma, a couple of squamous cell and 1 small cell patients. Overall study results and limits: Tumor tissue had significantly higher TCR diversity than normal lung. Tumor TCR diversity, when higher, was linked to shorter survival. Normal lung showed higher cumulative top 100 clone frequency than tumor.

A note on this clonotype: As yet, its antigen is unknown. At one boundary the junction diverges from the germline segment, which might be a read error.

The template was RNA from unsorted bulk tissue. From germline, CDR1 is PRHDT and CDR2 FYEKMQ (reference sequence). CDR3 length: 14 residues. A modified ARM-PCR protocol with three rounds of nested PCR amplified TCRbeta. In TCRdb, the multiplex PCR reads were re-called with MiXCR into one record per CDR3 protein. The profile shows 78,000 or so distinct CDR3 sequences, over 80% of them singletons. This sequence joins TRBV13 and TRBJ1-3, with a weak D call TRBD1 (6 bases). The TCR was taken from a woman aged 45-65 years with non-small cell lung cancer. Sequencing input: lung tumor tissue. The CDR3 reads CANSFEQGPNTIYF. As DNA, the CDR3 is TGTGCCAACAGCTTTGAACAGGGCCCAAACACCATATATTTT.